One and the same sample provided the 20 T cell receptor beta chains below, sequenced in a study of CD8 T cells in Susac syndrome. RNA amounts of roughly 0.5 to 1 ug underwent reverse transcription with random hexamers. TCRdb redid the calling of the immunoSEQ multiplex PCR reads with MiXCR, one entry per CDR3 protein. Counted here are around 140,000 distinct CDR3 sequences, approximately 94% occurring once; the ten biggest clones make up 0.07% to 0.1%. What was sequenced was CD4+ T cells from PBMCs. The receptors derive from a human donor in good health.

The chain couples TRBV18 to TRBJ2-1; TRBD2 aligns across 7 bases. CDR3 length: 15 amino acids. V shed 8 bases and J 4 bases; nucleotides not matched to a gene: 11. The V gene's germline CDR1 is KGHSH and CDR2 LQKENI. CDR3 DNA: TGTGCCAGCAACGTTGAGGCTAGCGGATACAATGAGCAGTTCTTC. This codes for CASNVEASGYNEQFF. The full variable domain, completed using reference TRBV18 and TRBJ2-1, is NAGVMQNPRHLVRRRGQEARLRCSPMKGHSHVYWYRQLPEEGLKFMVYLQKENIIDESGMPKERFSAEFPKEGPSILRIQQVVRGDSAAYFCASNVEASGYNEQFFGPGTRLTVL.

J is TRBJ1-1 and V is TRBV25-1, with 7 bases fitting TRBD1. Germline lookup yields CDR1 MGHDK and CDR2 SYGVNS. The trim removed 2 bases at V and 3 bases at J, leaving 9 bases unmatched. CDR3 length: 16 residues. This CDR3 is CASSELGRGDYTEAFF. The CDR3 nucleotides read TGTGCCAGCAGTGAACTGGGCAGGGGGGACTACACTGAAGCTTTCTTT.

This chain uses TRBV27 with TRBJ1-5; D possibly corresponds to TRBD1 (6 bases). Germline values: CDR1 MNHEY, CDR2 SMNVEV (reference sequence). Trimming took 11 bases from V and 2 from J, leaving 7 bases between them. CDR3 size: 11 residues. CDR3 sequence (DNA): TGTGCCGCAGGGGGCAATCAGCCCCAGCATTTT. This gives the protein CAAGGNQPQHF.

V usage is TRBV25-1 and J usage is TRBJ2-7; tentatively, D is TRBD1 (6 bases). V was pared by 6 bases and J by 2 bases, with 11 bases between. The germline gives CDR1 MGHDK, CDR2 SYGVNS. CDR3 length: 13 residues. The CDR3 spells CASRDRITYEQYF. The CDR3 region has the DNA TGTGCCAGCAGAGACAGGATCACCTACGAGCAGTACTTC.

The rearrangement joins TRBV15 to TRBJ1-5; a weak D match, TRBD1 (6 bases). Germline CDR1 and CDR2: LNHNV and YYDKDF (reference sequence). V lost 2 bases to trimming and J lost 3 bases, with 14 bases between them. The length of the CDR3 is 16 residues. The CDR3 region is CATSRKGQFSNQPQHF. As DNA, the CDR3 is TGTGCCACCAGCAGAAAAGGACAGTTTTCCAATCAGCCCCAGCATTTT.

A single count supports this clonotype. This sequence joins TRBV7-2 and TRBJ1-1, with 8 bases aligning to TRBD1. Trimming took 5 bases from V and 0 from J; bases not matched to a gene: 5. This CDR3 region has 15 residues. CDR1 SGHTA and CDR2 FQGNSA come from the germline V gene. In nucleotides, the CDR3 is TGTGCCAGCAGCCGTCAGGGGGCCATGAACACTGAAGCTTTCTTT. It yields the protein CASSRQGAMNTEAFF.

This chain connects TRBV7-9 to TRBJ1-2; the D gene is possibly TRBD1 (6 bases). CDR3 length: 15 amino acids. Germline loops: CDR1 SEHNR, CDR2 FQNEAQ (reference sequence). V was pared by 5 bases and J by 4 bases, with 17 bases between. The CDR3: CASSALIRDTYGYTF. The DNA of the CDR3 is TGTGCCAGCAGCGCCTTAATCCGGGACACCTATGGCTACACCTTC.

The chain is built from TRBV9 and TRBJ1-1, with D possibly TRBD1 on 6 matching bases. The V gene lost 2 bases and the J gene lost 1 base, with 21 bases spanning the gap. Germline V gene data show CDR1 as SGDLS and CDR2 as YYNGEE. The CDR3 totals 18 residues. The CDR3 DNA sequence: TGTGCCAGCAGCGTTTGTTGGCTCCGGGACATAAAGAACACTGAAGCTTTCTTT. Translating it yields CASSVCWLRDIKNTEAFF.

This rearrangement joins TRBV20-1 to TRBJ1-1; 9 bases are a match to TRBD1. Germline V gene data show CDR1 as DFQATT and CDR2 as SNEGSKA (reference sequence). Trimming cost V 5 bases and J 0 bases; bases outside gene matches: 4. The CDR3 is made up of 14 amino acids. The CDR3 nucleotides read TGCAGTGCTCGCGGACAGGGGATGAACACTGAAGCTTTCTTT. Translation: CSARGQGMNTEAFF.

CDR3 nucleotides: TGCAGCGTTGAGGCCCGGGGGACAGATACGCAGTATTTT. Protein sequence: CSVEARGTDTQYF. The chain combines TRBV29-1 with TRBJ2-3; TRBD2 is a possible D gene (6 bases). Per the germline V gene, CDR1 is SQVTM and CDR2 is ANQGSEA. This CDR3 has 13 residues. V lost 3 bases to trimming and J lost 3 bases, with 10 bases between them.

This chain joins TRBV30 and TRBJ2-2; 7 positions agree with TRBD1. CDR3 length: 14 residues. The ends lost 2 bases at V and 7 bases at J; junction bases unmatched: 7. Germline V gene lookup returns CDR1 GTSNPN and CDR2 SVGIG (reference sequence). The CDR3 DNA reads TGTGCCTGGAGTCTCCGACAGGGTGGCGGGGAGCTGTTTTTT. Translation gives CAWSLRQGGGELFF.

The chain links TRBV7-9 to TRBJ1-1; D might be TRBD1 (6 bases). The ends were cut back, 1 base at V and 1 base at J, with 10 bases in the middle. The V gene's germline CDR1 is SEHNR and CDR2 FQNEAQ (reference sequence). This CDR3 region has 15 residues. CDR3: CASSLETGQNTEAFF. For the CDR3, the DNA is TGTGCCAGCAGCTTAGAGACAGGCCAGAACACTGAAGCTTTCTTT.

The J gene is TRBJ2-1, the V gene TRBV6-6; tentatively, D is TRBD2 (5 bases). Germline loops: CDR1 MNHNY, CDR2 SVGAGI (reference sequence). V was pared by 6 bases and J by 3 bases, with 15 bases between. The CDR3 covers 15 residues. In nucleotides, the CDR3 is TGTGCCAGCAGCCCCCGGACTTCCCTCTACAATGAGCAGTTCTTC. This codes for CASSPRTSLYNEQFF.

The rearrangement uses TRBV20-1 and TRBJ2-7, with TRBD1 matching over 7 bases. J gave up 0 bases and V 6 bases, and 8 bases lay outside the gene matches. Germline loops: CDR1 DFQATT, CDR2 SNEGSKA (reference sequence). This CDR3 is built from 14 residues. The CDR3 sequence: CSALGQAGSYEQYF. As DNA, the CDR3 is TGCAGTGCCCTAGGACAGGCAGGCTCCTACGAGCAGTACTTC.

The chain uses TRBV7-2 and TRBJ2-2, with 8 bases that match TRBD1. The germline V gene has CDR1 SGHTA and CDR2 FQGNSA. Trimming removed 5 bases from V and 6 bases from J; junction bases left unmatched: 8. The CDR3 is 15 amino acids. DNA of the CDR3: TGTGCCAGCAGCCAGGGGGCCCCATGGGCCGGGGAGCTGTTTTTT. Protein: CASSQGAPWAGELFF.

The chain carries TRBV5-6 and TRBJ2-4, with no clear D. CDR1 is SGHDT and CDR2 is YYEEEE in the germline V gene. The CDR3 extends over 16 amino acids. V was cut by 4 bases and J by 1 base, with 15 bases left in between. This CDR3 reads CASSRLGLVAKNIQYF. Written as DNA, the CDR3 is TGTGCCAGCAGCCGCCTAGGGTTAGTGGCCAAAAACATTCAGTACTTC.

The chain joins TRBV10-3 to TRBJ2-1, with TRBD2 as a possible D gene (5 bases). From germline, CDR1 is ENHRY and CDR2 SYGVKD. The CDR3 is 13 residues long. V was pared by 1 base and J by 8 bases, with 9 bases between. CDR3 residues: CAISEFTRDEQFF. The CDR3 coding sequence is TGTGCCATCAGTGAGTTCACTAGAGATGAGCAGTTCTTC.

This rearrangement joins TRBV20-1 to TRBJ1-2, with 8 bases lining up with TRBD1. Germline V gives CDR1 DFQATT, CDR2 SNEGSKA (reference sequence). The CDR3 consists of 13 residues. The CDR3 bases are TGCACCTTGTCGTACAGGGGGAGTTATGGCTACACCTTC. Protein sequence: CTLSYRGSYGYTF.

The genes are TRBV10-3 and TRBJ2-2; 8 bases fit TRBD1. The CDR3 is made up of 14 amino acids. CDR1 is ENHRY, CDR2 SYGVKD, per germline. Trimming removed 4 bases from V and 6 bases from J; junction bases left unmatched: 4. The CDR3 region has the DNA TGTGCCATCAGTGGACAGGGGACCGCCGGGGAGCTGTTTTTT. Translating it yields CAISGQGTAGELFF.

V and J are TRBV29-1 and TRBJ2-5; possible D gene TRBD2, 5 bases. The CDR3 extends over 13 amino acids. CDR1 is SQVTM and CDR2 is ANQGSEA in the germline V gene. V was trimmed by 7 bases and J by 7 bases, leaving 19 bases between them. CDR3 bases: TGCAGCGCTTCGAGGGCACGTTTGCGGACCCAGTACTTC. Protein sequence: CSASRARLRTQYF.